These T cell receptor beta chains were read from a single sample in a study of beta chain features in type 1 diabetes. This table comes from immunoSEQ multiplex PCR, and its TCRdb copy is limited to in-frame clones, with some not included. The profile shows 500,000 to 650,000 clones, approximately 13% of them singletons. Sequences were obtained from naive CD4+ T cells from blood. Source of these receptors: a man younger than 40 with type 1 diabetes. The CDR3 runs from the conserved cysteine through the conserved F or W. Each record gives: clone size, V gene, J gene, D gene, CDR3 DNA, CDR3 protein. A D gene is named only where the DNA matches it firmly. Clone size appears in some rows only: once, few, many, or a class for an expanded clone.

>few|TRBV28|TRBJ1-5|NA
TGTGCCAGCACCACCTTACCGGGGCCCCAGCATTTT
CASTTLPGPQHF
>many|TRBV14|TRBJ1-2|TRBD1
TGTGCCAGCAGCCAGGGACAGACATATGGCTACACCTTC
CASSQGQTYGYTF
>many|TRBV7-2|TRBJ2-7|NA
TGTGCCAGCAGCTTAGAGGCGAGACAGGTCTCCTACGAGCAGTACTTC
CASSLEARQVSYEQYF
>NA|TRBV11-2|TRBJ2-7|NA
TGTGCCAGCAGCTTCGGGGGCCCCTCGACCTACGAGCAGTACTTC
CASSFGGPSTYEQYF
>NA|TRBV10-3|TRBJ1-6|NA
TGTGCCATCAGTGGAACGGACGGAAATAATTCACCCCTCCACTTT
CAISGTDGNNSPLHF
>NA|TRBV18|TRBJ1-6|NA
TGTGCCAGCTCACCACCCAGACCCAGTTCACCCCTCCACTTT
CASSPPRPSSPLHF
>few|TRBV7-8|TRBJ2-2|NA
TGTGCCAGCAGCTTAGTTTCCGGGGAGCTGTTTTTT
CASSLVSGELFF
>few|TRBV19|TRBJ2-1|TRBD1
TGTGCCAGTAGTATAGATCCAGGGGGCAGCTCCTACAATGAGCAGTTCTTC
CASSIDPGGSSYNEQFF
>few|TRBV10-3|TRBJ1-5|NA
TGTGCCATCAGTGATGGAGGGGGAGCCCCCAATCAGCCCCAGCATTTT
CAISDGGGAPNQPQHF
>NA|TRBV6-6|TRBJ1-5|TRBD1
TGTGCCAGCAGTTCCTGGGGGACAGGCAATCAGCCCCAGCATTTT
CASSSWGTGNQPQHF
>NA|TRBV18|TRBJ2-7|NA
TGTGCCAGCTCAGCCGAGATCGCATACGAGCAGTACTTC
CASSAEIAYEQYF
>few|TRBV7-8|TRBJ2-1|NA
TGTGCCAGCAGCTTAGTTCGAATCACTAGGGGTGAGCAGTTCTTC
CASSLVRITRGEQFF
>NA|TRBV14|TRBJ2-5|NA
TGTGCCAGCAGCCAGAACCAAGAGACCCAGTACTTC
CASSQNQETQYF
>few|TRBV19|TRBJ2-5|NA
TGTGCCAGTAGTTTCCCAGACAGCTCCCAAGAGACCCAGTACTTC
CASSFPDSSQETQYF
>NA|TRBV2|TRBJ2-5|TRBD2
TGTGCCAGCTCCCAGTCCGGGACTAGCGGGCAAGAGACCCAGTACTTC
CASSQSGTSGQETQYF
>few|TRBV7-2|TRBJ2-7|NA
TGTGCCAGCAGCATGAGGCCCGGGGGCGGCTACGAGCAGTACTTC
CASSMRPGGGYEQYF
>NA|TRBV5-6|TRBJ1-2|TRBD1
TGTGCCAGCAGTCTTTACCCCGGGACAGGGGGAGAGAACTATGGCTACACCTTC
CASSLYPGTGGENYGYTF
>NA|TRBV2|TRBJ1-1|NA
TGTGCCAGTGTTGTTGAGAACACTGAAGCTTTCTTT
CASVVENTEAFF
>few|TRBV9|TRBJ1-2|TRBD1
TGTGCCAGCAGCGTTGGGACAGGGGATGGCTACACCTTC
CASSVGTGDGYTF
>NA|TRBV27|TRBJ1-6|NA
TGTGCCAGAAACTCGCCCCACTTT
CARNSPHF
>few|TRBV5-4|TRBJ1-5|NA
TGTGCCAGCAGCTTGGACAGGGGCAATCAGCCCCAGCATTTT
CASSLDRGNQPQHF
>NA|TRBV19|TRBJ2-7|NA
TGTGCCAGTAGTATTACCAGCCGGGGGGAGCAGTACTTC
CASSITSRGEQYF
>NA|TRBV10-3|TRBJ1-2|NA
TGTGCCATCAGTGAAGGGAACAACTATGGCTACACCTTC
CAISEGNNYGYTF
>few|TRBV7-9|TRBJ1-2|NA
TGTGCCAGCAGCTTAGAGCTGGGTTCGGACTATGGCTACACCTTC
CASSLELGSDYGYTF
>NA|TRBV5-4|TRBJ2-1|NA
TGTGCCAGCAGCTTGGGGCTAGCCTACGAGAGCTCCTACAATGAGCAGTTCTTC
CASSLGLAYESSYNEQFF
>few|TRBV6-5|TRBJ2-2|NA
TGTGCCAGCAGTTATGTGGGGCGGGGAACCGGGGAGCTGTTTTTT
CASSYVGRGTGELFF
>NA|TRBV19|TRBJ2-3|NA
TGTGCCAGTAGTCATCGGGATTCTAGCACAGATACGCAGTATTTT
CASSHRDSSTDTQYF
>NA|TRBV2|TRBJ1-4|NA
TGTGCCAGCAAGGGAGGGCCCGATGAAAAACTGTTTTTT
CASKGGPDEKLFF
>few|TRBV4-3|TRBJ1-1|TRBD1
TGCGCCAGCAGCCTTCGAGGACAGGGGAACACTGAAGCTTTCTTT
CASSLRGQGNTEAFF
>few|TRBV2|TRBJ1-6|TRBD1
TGTGCCAGCAGGGGACAGGGGGATTATAATTCACCCCTCCACTTT
CASRGQGDYNSPLHF
>few|TRBV9|TRBJ1-2|TRBD1
TGTGCCAGCAGCGTTAGCGCAGGGACAGGAGGCCCCTTCGGTGGCTACACCTTC
CASSVSAGTGGPFGGYTF